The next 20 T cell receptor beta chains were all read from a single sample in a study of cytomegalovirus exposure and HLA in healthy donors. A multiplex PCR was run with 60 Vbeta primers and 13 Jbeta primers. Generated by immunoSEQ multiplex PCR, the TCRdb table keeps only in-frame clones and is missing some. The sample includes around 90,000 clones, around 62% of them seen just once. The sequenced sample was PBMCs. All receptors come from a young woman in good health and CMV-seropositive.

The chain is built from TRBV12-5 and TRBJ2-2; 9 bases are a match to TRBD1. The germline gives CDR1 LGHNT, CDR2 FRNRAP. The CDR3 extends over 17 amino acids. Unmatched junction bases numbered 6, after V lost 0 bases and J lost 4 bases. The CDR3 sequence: CASGLVRGQGPTGELFF. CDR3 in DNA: TGTGCTAGTGGTTTGGTAAGGGGACAGGGTCCCACCGGGGAGCTGTTTTTT.

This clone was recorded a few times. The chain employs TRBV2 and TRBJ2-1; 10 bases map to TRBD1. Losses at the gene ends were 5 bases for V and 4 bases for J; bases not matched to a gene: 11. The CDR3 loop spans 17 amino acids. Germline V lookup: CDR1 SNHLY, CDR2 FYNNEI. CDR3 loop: CASSPNTGTGVYNEQFF. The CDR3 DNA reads TGTGCCAGCAGTCCCAATACCGGGACAGGGGTGTACAATGAGCAGTTCTTC.

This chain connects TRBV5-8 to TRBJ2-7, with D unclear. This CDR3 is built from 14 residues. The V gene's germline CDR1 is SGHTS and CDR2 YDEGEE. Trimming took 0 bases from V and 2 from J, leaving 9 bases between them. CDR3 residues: CASSLDTKTYEQYF. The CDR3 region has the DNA TGTGCCAGCAGCTTGGACACCAAAACCTACGAGCAGTACTTC.

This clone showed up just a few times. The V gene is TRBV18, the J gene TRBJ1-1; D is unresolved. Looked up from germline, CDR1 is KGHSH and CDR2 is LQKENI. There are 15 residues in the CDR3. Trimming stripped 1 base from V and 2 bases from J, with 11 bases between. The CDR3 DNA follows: TGTGCCAGCTCACCACGGCAGGCCCTAAACACTGAAGCTTTCTTT. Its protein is CASSPRQALNTEAFF.

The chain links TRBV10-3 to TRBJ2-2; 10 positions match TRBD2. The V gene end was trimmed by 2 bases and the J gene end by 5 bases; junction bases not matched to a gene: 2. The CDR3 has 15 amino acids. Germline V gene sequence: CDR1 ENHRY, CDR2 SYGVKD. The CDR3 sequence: CAISEGLAATGELFF. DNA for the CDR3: TGTGCCATCAGTGAGGGACTAGCGGCGACCGGGGAGCTGTTTTTT.

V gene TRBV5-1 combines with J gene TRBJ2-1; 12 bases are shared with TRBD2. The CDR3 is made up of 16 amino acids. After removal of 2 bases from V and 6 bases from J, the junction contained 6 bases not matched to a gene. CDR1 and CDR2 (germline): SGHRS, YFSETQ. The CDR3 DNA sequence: TGCGCCAGCAGCTTAACCCTAGCGGGGGGGTTCAATGAGCAGTTCTTC. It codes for CASSLTLAGGFNEQFF.

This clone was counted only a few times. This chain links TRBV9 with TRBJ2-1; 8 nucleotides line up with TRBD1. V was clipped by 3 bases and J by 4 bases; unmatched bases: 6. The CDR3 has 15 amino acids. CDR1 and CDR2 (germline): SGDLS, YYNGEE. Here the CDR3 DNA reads TGTGCCAGCAGCGCCGACAGGGGAGTTTACAATGAGCAGTTCTTC. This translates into CASSADRGVYNEQFF. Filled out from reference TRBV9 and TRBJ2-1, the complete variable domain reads DSGVTQTPKHLITATGQRVTLRCSPRSGDLSVYWYQQSLDQGLQFLIQYYNGEERAKGNILERFSAQQFPDLHSELNLSSLELGDSALYFCASSADRGVYNEQFFGPGTRLTVL.

CDR3 sequence (DNA): TGTGCCAGCAGCCAAGACGCCCCCCAGAACTATGGCTACACCTTC. Its protein is CASSQDAPQNYGYTF. This chain joins TRBV4-2 and TRBJ1-2; D is unclear. This CDR3 comprises 15 residues. The germline gives CDR1 LGHNA, CDR2 YNFKEQ. V was trimmed by 0 bases and J by 2 bases, leaving 10 bases between them.

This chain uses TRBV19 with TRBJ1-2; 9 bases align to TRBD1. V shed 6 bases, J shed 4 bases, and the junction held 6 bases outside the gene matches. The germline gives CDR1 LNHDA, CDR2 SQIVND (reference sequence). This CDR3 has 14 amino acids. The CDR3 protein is CASSLPDRGYGYTF. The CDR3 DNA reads TGTGCCAGTAGCTTACCGGACAGGGGCTATGGCTACACCTTC. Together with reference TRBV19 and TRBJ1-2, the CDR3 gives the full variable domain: DGGITQSPKYLFRKEGQNVTLSCEQNLNHDAMYWYRQDPGQGLRLIYYSQIVNDFQKGDIAEGYSVSREKKESFPLTVTSAQKNPTAFYLCASSLPDRGYGYTFGSGTRLTVV.

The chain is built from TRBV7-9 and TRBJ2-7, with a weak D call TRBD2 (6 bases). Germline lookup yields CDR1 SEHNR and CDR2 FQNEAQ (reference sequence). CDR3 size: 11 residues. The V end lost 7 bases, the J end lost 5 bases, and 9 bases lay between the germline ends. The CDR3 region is CASTGGNEQYF. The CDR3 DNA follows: TGTGCCAGCACTGGCGGGAACGAGCAGTACTTC. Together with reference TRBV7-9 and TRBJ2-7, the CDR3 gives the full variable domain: DTGVSQNPRHKITKRGQNVTFRCDPISEHNRLYWYRQTLGQGPEFLTYFQNEAQLEKSRLLSDRFSAERPKGSFSTLEIQRTEQGDSAMYLCASTGGNEQYFGPGTRLTVT.

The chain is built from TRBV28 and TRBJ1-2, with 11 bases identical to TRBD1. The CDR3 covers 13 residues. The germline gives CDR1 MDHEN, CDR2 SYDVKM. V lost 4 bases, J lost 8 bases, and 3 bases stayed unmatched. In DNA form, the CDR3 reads TGTGCCAGCAGTTCGGGACAGGGGGTAGGCTACACCTTC. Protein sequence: CASSSGQGVGYTF.

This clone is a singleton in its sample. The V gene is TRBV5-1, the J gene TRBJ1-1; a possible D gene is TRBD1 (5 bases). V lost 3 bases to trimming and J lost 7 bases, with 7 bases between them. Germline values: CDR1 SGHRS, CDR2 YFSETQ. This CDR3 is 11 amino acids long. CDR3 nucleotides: TGCGCCAGCAGCTCCCAGGGTGAAGCTTTCTTT. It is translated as CASSSQGEAFF.

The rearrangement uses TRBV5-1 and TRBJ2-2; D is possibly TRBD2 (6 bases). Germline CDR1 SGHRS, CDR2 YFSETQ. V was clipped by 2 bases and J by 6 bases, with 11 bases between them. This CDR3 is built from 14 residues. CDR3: CASSFAGSPGELFF. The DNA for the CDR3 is TGCGCCAGCAGCTTCGCGGGGTCCCCCGGGGAGCTGTTTTTT.

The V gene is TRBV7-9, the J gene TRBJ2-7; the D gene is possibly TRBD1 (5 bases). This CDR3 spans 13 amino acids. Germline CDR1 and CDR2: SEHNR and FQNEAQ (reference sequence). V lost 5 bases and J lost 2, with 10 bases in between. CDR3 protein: CASSQAGTYEQYF. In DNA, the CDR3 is TGTGCCAGCAGCCAAGCAGGGACCTACGAGCAGTACTTC.

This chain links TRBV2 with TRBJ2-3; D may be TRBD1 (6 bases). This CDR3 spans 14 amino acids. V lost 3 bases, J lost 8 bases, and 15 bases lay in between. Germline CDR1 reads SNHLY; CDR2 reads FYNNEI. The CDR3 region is CASSDTAGAVTQYF. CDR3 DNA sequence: TGTGCCAGCAGTGATACGGCAGGGGCTGTTACGCAGTATTTT. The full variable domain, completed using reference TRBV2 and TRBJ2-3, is EPEVTQTPSHQVTQMGQEVILRCVPISNHLYFYWYRQILGQKVEFLVSFYNNEISEKSEIFDDQFSVERPDGSNFTLKIRSTKLEDSAMYFCASSDTAGAVTQYFGPGTRLTVL.

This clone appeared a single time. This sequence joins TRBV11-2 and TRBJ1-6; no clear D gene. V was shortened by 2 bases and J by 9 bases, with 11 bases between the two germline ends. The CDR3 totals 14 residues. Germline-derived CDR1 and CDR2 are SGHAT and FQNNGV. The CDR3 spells CASSLSDTASPLHF. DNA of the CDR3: TGTGCCAGCAGCTTATCCGACACAGCTTCACCCCTCCACTTT.

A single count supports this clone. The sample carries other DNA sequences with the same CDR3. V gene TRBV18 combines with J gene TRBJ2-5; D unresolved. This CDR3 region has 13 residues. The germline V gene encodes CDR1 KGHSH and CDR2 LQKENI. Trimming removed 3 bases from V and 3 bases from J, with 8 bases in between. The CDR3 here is CASSPGLKETQYF. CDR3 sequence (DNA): TGTGCCAGCTCACCGGGCCTTAAAGAGACCCAGTACTTC. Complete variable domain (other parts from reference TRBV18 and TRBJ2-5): NAGVMQNPRHLVRRRGQEARLRCSPMKGHSHVYWYRQLPEEGLKFMVYLQKENIIDESGMPKERFSAEFPKEGPSILRIQQVVRGDSAAYFCASSPGLKETQYFGPGTRLLVL.

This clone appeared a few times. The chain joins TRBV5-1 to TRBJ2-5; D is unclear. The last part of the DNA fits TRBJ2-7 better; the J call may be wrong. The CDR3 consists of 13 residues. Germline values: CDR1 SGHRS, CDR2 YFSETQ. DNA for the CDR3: TGCGCCAGCAGCTTGGCAGGTATTTACGAGCAGTACTTC. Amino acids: CASSLAGIYEQYF.

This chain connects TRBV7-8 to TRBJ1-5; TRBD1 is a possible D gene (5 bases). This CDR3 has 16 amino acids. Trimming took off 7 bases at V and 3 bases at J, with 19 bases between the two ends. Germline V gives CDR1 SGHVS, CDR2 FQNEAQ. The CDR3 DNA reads TGTGCCAGCACCAATGGGGGGGGGAGCTACAATCAGCCCCAGCATTTT. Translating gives CASTNGGGSYNQPQHF.

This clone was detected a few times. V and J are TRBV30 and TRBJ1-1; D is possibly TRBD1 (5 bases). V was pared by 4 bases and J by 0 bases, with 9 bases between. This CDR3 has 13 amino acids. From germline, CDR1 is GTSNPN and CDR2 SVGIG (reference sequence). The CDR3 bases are TGTGCCTGGAAGGACACGTTGAACACTGAAGCTTTCTTT. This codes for CAWKDTLNTEAFF. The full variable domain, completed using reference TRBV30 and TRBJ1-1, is SQTIHQWPATLVQPVGSPLSLECTVEGTSNPNLYWYRQAAGRGLQLLFYSVGIGQISSEVPQNLSASRPQDRQFILSSKKLLLSDSGFYLCAWKDTLNTEAFFGQGTRLTVV.